The sequence of this T cell receptor (beta chain) was determined in a study of blood T cell repertoires in COVID-19. About the research overall: Sample material is recorded as cDNA or gDNA derived from T cells, B-cell-depleted T cells, or PBMCs.

This clone was recorded once. Profiled with immunoSEQ multiplex PCR; TCRdb holds only in-frame clones, not every one. The sample comprises 150,000 to 200,000 clones, 84% of which are singletons, and approximately 16% rests with the top ten. This CDR3 is built from 16 residues. Trimming removed 4 bases at V and 6 bases at J, with 21 bases between. The sequenced sample consisted of PBMCs or T cells enriched from blood (not recorded which). The V and J genes are TRBV23-1 and TRBJ2-5; possibly TRBD2 for D (5 bases). TRBV23-1 is an ORF; its function is uncertain. This clonotype was obtained from a man in his fifties or sixties who had recovered from COVID-19. CDR3 sequence: CASSLRRALVGKTQYF. The CDR3 region has the DNA TGCGCCAGCAGTCTTCGGCGGGCGTTAGTCGGGAAGACCCAGTACTTC.